What follows are 5 T cell receptor beta chains derived from one specimen sequenced in a study of cytomegalovirus exposure and HLA in healthy donors. The study ran its PCR with 60 Vbeta and 13 Jbeta primers. TCRdb's table, derived via immunoSEQ multiplex PCR, lists solely in-frame clones and lacks some. The sample lists 100,000 to 150,000 clones, around 72% seen once, with around 4% in the top ten. Source material: PBMCs. All receptors derive from a man aged 25 to 40 in good health and CMV-seronegative.

The chain links TRBV4-1 to TRBJ1-5, with 8 bases fitting TRBD1. The CDR3 length is 17 residues. With 6 bases clipped from V and 2 bases from J, the junction kept 12 bases outside the gene matches. Germline values: CDR1 MGHRA, CDR2 YSYEKL. For the CDR3, the DNA is TGCGCCAGCAGACCCACAGGGGGTACTGGTGGCAATCAGCCCCAGCATTTT. Translation: CASRPTGGTGGNQPQHF.

This chain uses TRBV7-8 with TRBJ2-5; 7 nucleotides line up with TRBD2. This CDR3 is built from 15 residues. After removal of 3 bases from V and 3 bases from J, the junction contained 7 bases not matched to a gene. Germline V CDR1 and CDR2: SGHVS, FQNEAQ. CDR3 sequence reads: CASSFWEGGKETQYF. The CDR3 coding sequence is TGTGCCAGCAGCTTTTGGGAGGGAGGGAAAGAGACCCAGTACTTC.

The chain joins TRBV28 to TRBJ2-7; the match to TRBD1 covers 11 bases. CDR1 is MDHEN, CDR2 SYDVKM, per germline. CDR3 length equals 18 residues. J lost 0 bases, V lost 5 bases, and 12 bases had no gene match. The CDR3 nucleotides are TGTGCCAGCAGTCGGACAGGGGGCTTAGGGGACGACTCCTACGAGCAGTACTTC. Translating gives CASSRTGGLGDDSYEQYF.

This chain joins TRBV5-1 and TRBJ1-6; 8 bases fit TRBD1. Looked up from germline, CDR1 is SGHRS and CDR2 is YFSETQ. The CDR3 runs to 18 residues. J was trimmed by 7 bases and V by 6 bases; bases with no gene match: 18. Written as DNA, the CDR3 is TGCGCCAGCAAGGAAGGGACAGGTGGCAAATCGGGAAATTCACCCCTCCACTTT. Its protein is CASKEGTGGKSGNSPLHF.

V gene TRBV7-9 combines with J gene TRBJ2-3; no clear D gene. This CDR3 is 15 amino acids long. V was clipped by 5 bases and J by 2 bases, with 14 bases between them. Per germline, CDR1 SEHNR and CDR2 FQNEAQ (reference sequence). The DNA for the CDR3 is TGTGCCAGCAGCCATCCTACAGTTCTCACAGATACGCAGTATTTT. The encoded protein is CASSHPTVLTDTQYF.